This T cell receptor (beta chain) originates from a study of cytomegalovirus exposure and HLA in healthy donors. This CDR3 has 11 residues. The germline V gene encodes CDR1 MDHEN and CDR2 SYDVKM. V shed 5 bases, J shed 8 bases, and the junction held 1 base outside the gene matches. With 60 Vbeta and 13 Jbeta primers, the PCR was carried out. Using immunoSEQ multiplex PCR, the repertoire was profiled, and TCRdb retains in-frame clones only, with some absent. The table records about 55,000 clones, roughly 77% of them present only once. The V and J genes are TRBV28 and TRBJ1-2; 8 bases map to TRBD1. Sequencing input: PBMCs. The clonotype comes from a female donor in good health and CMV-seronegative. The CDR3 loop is CASSPGGGYTF. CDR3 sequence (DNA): TGTGCCAGCAGTCCAGGGGGCGGCTACACCTTC.